This paragraph covers one T cell receptor beta chain sequence. This specimen comes from a study of T cell clones after liver transplantation. Assay: immunoSEQ multiplex PCR; the TCRdb copy retains only in-frame clones and omits some. The repertoire consists of about 120,000 clones, with 90% occurring once and the leading ten covering 0.8% to 0.9%. Material: CD4+ T cells from blood, obtained 12 months after liver transplant. The source of this sequence is a human patient who received a liver transplant. Some of the T cells may derive from the graft donor.

This chain's CDR3 is CASSLTGSVGYEQYF. For the CDR3, the DNA is TGTGCCAGCAGCTTAACAGGCTCCGTAGGCTACGAGCAGTACTTC. The V gene is TRBV7-9, the J gene TRBJ2-7, with a weak D call TRBD1 (5 bases). The V gene's germline CDR1 is SEHNR and CDR2 FQNEAQ (reference sequence). CDR3 length: 15 residues. V dropped 2 bases and J dropped 3 bases, with 14 bases sitting between them. Complete variable domain (other parts from reference TRBV7-9 and TRBJ2-7): DTGVSQNPRHKITKRGQNVTFRCDPISEHNRLYWYRQTLGQGPEFLTYFQNEAQLEKSRLLSDRFSAERPKGSFSTLEIQRTEQGDSAMYLCASSLTGSVGYEQYFGPGTRLTVT.